Each of the 20 T cell receptor beta chains below was sequenced from the same sample in a study of immune heterogeneity within non-small cell lung tumors. A first 10-cycle multiplex round used 32 V-gene and 13 J-gene primers on TCR beta CDR3. TCRdb reprocessed the multiplex PCR reads with MiXCR, giving one entry per CDR3 protein. The data hold thousands of distinct CDR3 sequences, with 27% observed a single time. Bulk tumor gDNA, roughly 600 ng per sample, served as the TCR template. Surgical sampling yielded several biopsies per primary tumor (spaced far apart). Enrolled patients presented with newly diagnosed, previously untreated non-small cell lung cancer and underwent curative surgery. Sequencing used lung tumor tissue. The origin of the receptors is a man in his sixties with non-small cell lung cancer.

This clonotype counts as medium-sized (0.01 to 0.1%). V usage is TRBV20-1 and J usage is TRBJ1-2, with D uncertain. Trimming took off 5 bases at V and 5 bases at J, with 12 bases between the two ends. Germline CDR1 and CDR2: DFQATT and SNEGSKA (reference sequence). The CDR3 has 12 residues. Written as DNA, the CDR3 is TGCAGTGCTTCCATTCTGGGGTATGGCTACACCTTC. It specifies CSASILGYGYTF.

This clonotype is deemed large. The chain carries TRBV6-1 and TRBJ2-7; D is unresolved. The CDR3 runs 13 residues. V shed 7 bases and J shed 0 bases, with 10 bases lying between them. The germline gives CDR1 MNHNS, CDR2 SASEGT. The CDR3 sequence: CASIDIPSYEQYF. CDR3 sequence (DNA): TGTGCCAGCATCGATATACCCTCCTACGAGCAGTACTTC.

A word on this clonotype: This sequence may be a read error, since a much larger clone differs from it by one base. The J gene is TRBJ2-3, the V gene TRBV19, with a tentative D call TRBD2 (5 bases). Germline V gene data show CDR1 as LNHDA and CDR2 as SQIVND (reference sequence). Trimming removed 0 bases from V and 4 bases from J, with 14 bases in between. This CDR3 contains 16 residues. CDR3 protein: CASSIDRSTSADTQYF. CDR3 DNA: TGTGCCAGTAGTATAGATCGTAGTACTAGTGCAGATACGCAGTATTTT.

Turning to this clonotype: Sequence at one end of the junction differs from germline and may be a read error. The V call is TRBV29-1, the J call TRBJ1-2; D gene unclear. The germline V gene encodes CDR1 SQVTM and CDR2 ANQGSEA. CDR3 length equals 12 residues. The CDR3 sequence: CSVESGRNGYTF. CDR3 nucleotides: TGTAGCGTTGAATCGGGCAGGAATGGCTACACCTTC.

In regard to this clonotype: A much larger clone differs from this one at a single base, so this may be a read error. The chain combines TRBV30 with TRBJ2-3; D unclear. The CDR3 is made up of 11 amino acids. In germline, CDR1 is GTSNPN, CDR2 SVGIG (reference sequence). DNA of the CDR3: TGTGCCTGGAGTGTATCAGATAAGCAGTATTTT. Translated: CAWSVSDKQYF.

By its share, this clonotype is medium-sized. This sequence joins TRBV12-3 or TRBV12-4 and TRBJ2-1; D unresolved. The CDR3 covers 15 residues. Trimming removed 1 base at V and 5 bases at J, with 12 bases between. The CDR3 here is CASSLGQSPHNEQFF. The CDR3 DNA follows: TGTGCCAGCAGTTTAGGTCAGTCTCCACACAATGAGCAGTTCTTC.

The gene calls are TRBV2 and TRBJ2-7, with 10 bases identical to TRBD1. Germline V lookup: CDR1 SNHLY, CDR2 FYNNEI. Trimming cost V 5 bases and J 4 bases; bases outside gene matches: 8. This CDR3 spans 15 amino acids. The CDR3 coding sequence is TGTGCCAGCAGTCGCCGCGACAGGGGGCTATACGAGCAGTACTTC. It yields the protein CASSRRDRGLYEQYF.

This clonotype was seen a handful of times. This chain links TRBV5-6 with TRBJ2-7; D possibly corresponds to TRBD2 (6 bases). This CDR3 contains 13 residues. Trimming removed 0 bases at V and 6 bases at J, with 10 bases between. Germline lookup yields CDR1 SGHDT and CDR2 YYEEEE. Written as DNA, the CDR3 is TGTGCCAGCAGCTTGGGGGGGGATGGCGAGCAGTACTTC. It is translated as CASSLGGDGEQYF.

This clonotype is judged medium-sized. This sequence joins TRBV29-1 and TRBJ2-1, with 8 bases lining up with TRBD2. The CDR3 length is 13 residues. Germline assignment: CDR1 SQVTM and CDR2 ANQGSEA. Trimming cost V 6 bases and J 8 bases; bases outside gene matches: 9. CDR3 region: CSVRGGRSYEQFF. The DNA of the CDR3 is TGCAGCGTCAGAGGCGGGAGGAGCTATGAGCAGTTCTTC.

This clonotype has only a few counts. The genes are TRBV9 and TRBJ2-3; 10 bases map to TRBD2. V trimming: 3 bases; J trimming: 5 bases; junction bases outside the gene matches: 9. The CDR3 is 16 residues long. Germline CDR1 SGDLS, CDR2 YYNGEE. The CDR3 loop is CASSGTGTSELDTQYF. The CDR3 nucleotides are TGTGCCAGCAGCGGAACCGGGACTAGCGAGTTAGATACGCAGTATTTT.

The chain recombines TRBV10-3 with TRBJ2-3; unclear D gene. The CDR3 is 14 amino acids. The germline gives CDR1 ENHRY, CDR2 SYGVKD. V was cut by 4 bases and J by 6 bases, with 14 bases left in between. The DNA of the CDR3 is TGTGCCATCAGTGGAACCGCAGTCGGGGATACGCAGTATTTT. This gives the protein CAISGTAVGDTQYF.

This clonotype is deemed medium-sized. The chain recombines TRBV6-6 with TRBJ2-7, with 8 bases identical to TRBD2. Germline trimming cut 2 bases from V and 6 bases from J; bases unmatched to any gene: 15. This CDR3 is 17 amino acids long. Germline CDR1 MNHNY, CDR2 SVGAGI (reference sequence). The CDR3 DNA follows: TGTGCCAGCAGTTACCCCGGGGGGGCGGGAGGAAAGCTCGAGCAGTACTTC. This codes for CASSYPGGAGGKLEQYF.

V and J are TRBV6-1 and TRBJ1-4; D remains ambiguous. The germline CDR1 and CDR2 sequences are MNHNS and SASEGT. V dropped 8 bases and J dropped 0 bases, with 7 bases sitting between them. The CDR3 spans 13 residues. CDR3 amino acids: CASVRTTNEKLFF. The CDR3 nucleotides are TGTGCCAGCGTTCGAACAACTAATGAAAAACTGTTTTTT.

This clonotype ranks as medium-sized. This rearrangement joins TRBV14 to TRBJ2-7; TRBD1 matches at 10 bases. The CDR3 runs 15 residues. Germline loops: CDR1 SGHDN, CDR2 FVKESK. Trimming cost V 3 bases and J 4 bases; bases outside gene matches: 6. CDR3 residues: CASSQQGQGIYEQYF. The CDR3 DNA reads as TGTGCCAGCAGCCAGCAGGGACAGGGGATTTACGAGCAGTACTTC.

This clonotype has only a few counts. This rearrangement joins TRBV5-1 to TRBJ2-2; 8 bases match TRBD1. The CDR3 totals 16 residues. Unmatched junction bases numbered 8, after V lost 4 bases and J lost 3 bases. CDR1 SGHRS and CDR2 YFSETQ come from the germline V gene. CDR3 in amino acids: CASSPSDRDYTGELFF. CDR3 DNA: TGCGCCAGCAGCCCTTCGGACAGGGATTACACCGGGGAGCTGTTTTTT.

V usage is TRBV5-6 and J usage is TRBJ1-4; D not resolved. The germline V gene encodes CDR1 SGHDT and CDR2 YYEEEE. The CDR3 has 12 amino acids. The V and J ends lost 4 bases and 4 bases respectively, with 5 bases between them. CDR3 DNA: TGTGCCAGCAGCCTGCTTAATGAAAAACTGTTTTTT. It codes for CASSLLNEKLFF.

This clonotype is categorized as medium-sized. The chain has TRBV19 and TRBJ2-1; 7 positions match TRBD1. With 6 bases clipped from V and 4 bases from J, the junction kept 6 bases outside the gene matches. Germline CDR1 reads LNHDA; CDR2 reads SQIVND (reference sequence). The CDR3 length is 14 residues. As DNA, the CDR3 is TGTGCCAGTAGCAGGGACAGATTATACAATGAGCAGTTCTTC. Its protein product is CASSRDRLYNEQFF.

By its share, this clonotype is medium-sized (0.01 to 0.1%). This chain links TRBV28 with TRBJ2-7, with a tentative D call TRBD1 (5 bases). The germline CDR1 and CDR2 sequences are MDHEN and SYDVKM. The germline V and J ends were trimmed by 0 bases and 2 bases, with 26 bases remaining between them. This CDR3 is built from 20 residues. CDR3 coding DNA: TGTGCCAGCAGTTTATGGGGGTCCACAGGTCACCGCAAACGGCCCTACGAGCAGTACTTC. Translating gives CASSLWGSTGHRKRPYEQYF.

This clonotype is medium-sized within its sample. This chain connects TRBV9 to TRBJ1-2; possibly TRBD1 for D (6 bases). This CDR3 comprises 14 residues. Germline CDR1 is SGDLS and CDR2 is YYNGEE. Deletions cut 0 bases from V and 4 bases from J, with 10 bases between. CDR3 region: CASSVEGGAYGYTF. The CDR3, as DNA: TGTGCCAGCAGCGTAGAGGGGGGCGCCTATGGCTACACCTTC.

There are a few counts of this clonotype. This chain uses TRBV7-9 with TRBJ2-1, with 10 bases aligning to TRBD1. J lost 3 bases, V lost 5 bases, and 13 bases had no gene match. Germline-derived CDR1 and CDR2 are SEHNR and FQNEAQ (reference sequence). The CDR3 runs to 18 residues. The CDR3 protein is CASSQDRGFAGVYNEQFF. The CDR3 coding sequence is TGTGCCAGCAGCCAGGACAGGGGGTTTGCGGGAGTCTACAATGAGCAGTTCTTC.